One T cell receptor (beta chain) is described in this entry. The data originate from a study of T-cell reconstitution after alpha-beta-depleted transplantation in children. Using unique molecular identifiers, the investigators prepared the TCRbeta library. TCRdb processed the PCR reads anew with MiXCR; each CDR3 protein has one entry. The sample yields fewer than 120,000 distinct CDR3 sequences, approximately 10% seen once. Germline V CDR1 and CDR2: SGHTA, FQGNSA. The CDR3 is made up of 16 amino acids. Trimming removed 5 bases at V and 0 bases at J, with 15 bases between. The sequence was obtained from a human donor who donated a stem cell graft to a child with acute lymphoblastic leukemia. The chain joins TRBV7-2 to TRBJ2-3; perhaps D is TRBD1 or TRBD2 (5 bases each). Here the sequenced sample was PBMCs from the stem cell graft donor, taken from the stem cell graft. Here the CDR3 DNA reads TGTGCCAGCAGCCCCATAGAAGGGGAGAGCACAGATACGCAGTATTTT. It translates to CASSPIEGESTDTQYF.